This TCR beta chain was documented in a study of blood T cell repertoires in COVID-19. Study details: The United States, Italy and Spain provided the acute and convalescent COVID-19 samples.

As processed by the authors: Using reference gene primer amplification, nucleated cell counts were estimated. Data came from immunoSEQ multiplex PCR; TCRdb stores just in-frame clones and leaves some out. V and J calls and clone size follow that table, whereas D and trimming were derived from the DNA. The table lists over 200,000 clones, 80% to 90% of them singletons, with roughly 6.2% in the top ten. This CDR3 comprises 14 residues. In germline, CDR1 is SGHTA, CDR2 FQGTGA. V was pared by 5 bases and J by 6 bases, with 4 bases of the junction left unmatched. This sequence joins TRBV7-3 and TRBJ2-1; 10 positions agree with TRBD2. Input material: peripheral blood. The origin of this receptor is a man between 60 and 75 years old who had recovered from COVID-19. CDR3 sequence: CASSHGTSANEQFF. The CDR3 DNA reads TGTGCCAGCAGCCATGGGACTAGCGCCAATGAGCAGTTCTTC.